This entry lists 5 T cell receptor beta chains sequenced from one sample in a study of cytomegalovirus exposure and HLA in healthy donors. PCR involved 60 Vbeta and 13 Jbeta primers. This table comes from immunoSEQ multiplex PCR, and its TCRdb copy is limited to in-frame clones, with some not included. Among about 120,000 clones, 81% were seen once, and the ten largest hold under 5%. The source material was PBMCs. These receptors all come from a man younger than 30 in good health and CMV-seropositive.

The J gene is TRBJ1-2, the V gene TRBV7-2, with D perhaps TRBD1 (6 bases). The CDR3 has 15 residues. The V end was cut by 1 base, the J end by 4 bases, with 13 bases between. Germline lookup yields CDR1 SGHTA and CDR2 FQGNSA. As DNA, the CDR3 is TGTGCCAGCAGCTTAGTAGGGGGAGTCGTCTATGGCTACACCTTC. It encodes CASSLVGGVVYGYTF.

Note on this clone: Compared with germline, one end of the junction differs, possibly owing to a read error. This rearrangement joins TRBV7-9 to TRBJ1-2; D gene uncertain. The CDR3 runs to 12 residues. CDR1 and CDR2 from the germline V gene are SEHNR and FQNEAQ (reference sequence). The CDR3 is CSSSLTVSGYTF. CDR3 sequence (DNA): TGTTCCAGCAGCTTAACGGTTTCTGGCTACACCTTC.

V usage is TRBV19 and J usage is TRBJ2-7, with 9 bases identical to TRBD2. Germline trimming cut 0 bases from V and 6 bases from J; bases unmatched to any gene: 3. Germline CDR1 is LNHDA and CDR2 is SQIVND (reference sequence). The CDR3 runs to 14 residues. CDR3: CASSIEAGGSEQYF. Here the CDR3 DNA reads TGTGCCAGTAGTATAGAAGCGGGAGGTTCCGAGCAGTACTTC.

In regard to this clone: A read error may account for a junction end that differs from germline. The V and J genes are TRBV6-5 and TRBJ2-7; the D gene is possibly TRBD2 (6 bases). This CDR3 is 13 amino acids long. The V gene's germline CDR1 is MNHEY and CDR2 SVGAGI. The CDR3 region is CAGSGRLSGEQYF. CDR3 coding DNA: TGTGCCGGCAGTGGGAGGCTATCGGGAGAGCAGTACTTC.

This clone has more than one count but fewer than ten. The J gene is TRBJ2-2, the V gene TRBV19; D is ambiguous. Trimming cost V 6 bases and J 8 bases, with 16 bases left between them. Germline V gene lookup returns CDR1 LNHDA and CDR2 SQIVND (reference sequence). The CDR3 is 14 residues long. The DNA for the CDR3 is TGTGCCAGTAGGCAGCAAGCTGGGCGTGGGGAGCTGTTTTTT. It encodes CASRQQAGRGELFF.